This T cell receptor beta chain was recorded in a study of control samples from healthy donors and cancer patients. Germline CDR1 reads SNHLY; CDR2 reads FYNNEI. Trimming cost V 4 bases and J 8 bases; bases outside gene matches: 15. The CDR3 spans 17 residues. Method: immunoSEQ multiplex PCR; TCRdb's copy keeps in-frame clones and lacks some. The table includes 95,000 to 150,000 clones, about 92% detected once. Sequenced input: PBMCs. The rearrangement joins TRBV2 to TRBJ2-1; 9 bases are a match to TRBD2. This TCR was sampled from a man older than 75 with head and neck cancer. CDR3 sequence (DNA): TGTGCCAGCAGTGGGGGAGGGGTTAGCGGGAGTAAGTATGAGCAGTTCTTC. It codes for CASSGGGVSGSKYEQFF.